This T cell receptor beta chain was sequenced in a study of blood T cell repertoires in COVID-19. About the study: The United States, Italy and Spain supplied acute and convalescent COVID-19 samples. PBMCs, B-cell-depleted T cells, or T cells were the source of the cDNA or gDNA that made up the material.

TCRdb's copy holds only in-frame clones and misses some; the assay was immunoSEQ multiplex PCR. The sample lists roughly 340,000 clones, 90% to 95% occurring once. The CDR3 spans 17 residues. Trimming cost V 1 base and J 8 bases; bases outside gene matches: 13. Germline CDR1 SGHDT, CDR2 YYEEEE. Sequencing input: peripheral blood. The receptor was isolated from a woman aged 18-29 years who had recovered from COVID-19. This sequence joins TRBV5-6 and TRBJ2-1; 9 bases agree with TRBD2. The CDR3 DNA reads as TGTGCCAGCAGCTTGTCCGAGGGACTAGCTGGCGTCGATGAGCAGTTCTTC. Protein: CASSLSEGLAGVDEQFF.